Shown below are 27 T cell receptor beta chains from a single sample sequenced in a study of cytomegalovirus exposure and HLA in healthy donors. The assay was immunoSEQ multiplex PCR, and TCRdb's table has in-frame clones only and misses some. The repertoire holds about 60,000 clones, with roughly nine tenths as singletons. Sequencing was done on a sample of PBMCs. The source is a man younger than 30 in good health and CMV-seronegative.

The genes are TRBV28 and TRBJ2-7, with 11 bases aligning to TRBD2. CDR3 length equals 15 residues. Germline CDR1 is MDHEN and CDR2 is SYDVKM. Trimming took 2 bases from V and 3 from J; bases not matched to a gene: 3. Here the CDR3 DNA reads TGTGCCAGCAGTTTAGTAGCGGGAGGGTTCTACGAGCAGTACTTC. Amino acid sequence: CASSLVAGGFYEQYF.

This chain uses TRBV7-6 with TRBJ2-3, with D possibly being TRBD2 (5 bases). Germline CDR1 SGHVS, CDR2 FNYEAQ. The CDR3 extends over 14 amino acids. V lost 5 bases and J lost 3, with 12 bases in between. The CDR3 loop reads CASSPGVETDTQYF. As DNA, the CDR3 is TGTGCCAGCAGCCCCGGGGTGGAGACAGATACGCAGTATTTT.

The V call is TRBV9, the J call TRBJ2-1; D may be TRBD1 (6 bases). Germline V lookup: CDR1 SGDLS, CDR2 YYNGEE. V lost 7 bases and J lost 5, with 19 bases in between. The CDR3 is 15 amino acids. This CDR3 reads CASATYRDAHNEQFF. DNA of the CDR3: TGTGCCAGCGCAACTTACAGGGATGCCCACAATGAGCAGTTCTTC.

V and J are TRBV9 and TRBJ2-3, with 8 bases that match TRBD2. The trim removed 0 bases at V and 5 bases at J, leaving 14 bases unmatched. The CDR3 has 18 amino acids. CDR1 SGDLS and CDR2 YYNGEE come from the germline V gene. The CDR3 here is CASSVAGYTGGPLDTQYF. CDR3 in DNA: TGTGCCAGCAGCGTAGCCGGATATACGGGAGGGCCGTTAGATACGCAGTATTTT.

The chain carries TRBV5-4 and TRBJ2-7, with TRBD2 matching over 8 bases. Unmatched junction bases numbered 2, after V lost 0 bases and J lost 0 bases. Per the germline V gene, CDR1 is SGHNT and CDR2 is YYREEE (reference sequence). The length of the CDR3 is 15 residues. The CDR3 DNA reads as TGTGCCAGCAGCTTGGCCAGCGGGAGCTCCTACGAGCAGTACTTC. Amino acid sequence: CASSLASGSSYEQYF.

The V gene is TRBV27, the J gene TRBJ1-2; D not certain. Trimming took 6 bases from V and 2 from J, leaving 13 bases between them. Germline assignment: CDR1 MNHEY and CDR2 SMNVEV (reference sequence). CDR3 length: 14 amino acids. The CDR3: CASRPSVANYGYTF. CDR3 bases: TGTGCCAGCAGGCCAAGTGTGGCAAACTATGGCTACACCTTC.

The chain links TRBV19 to TRBJ2-7, with TRBD2 matching 7 bases. Germline V gene data show CDR1 as LNHDA and CDR2 as SQIVND (reference sequence). The CDR3 has 13 residues. The V gene end was trimmed by 4 bases and the J gene end by 0 bases; junction bases not matched to a gene: 0. The CDR3 DNA sequence: TGTGCCAGTAGTAGCGGGAGCTCCTACGAGCAGTACTTC. This encodes CASSSGSSYEQYF.

This clone was picked up one time. V is TRBV9 and J is TRBJ1-2; weak D call: TRBD1 (5 bases). Between the trimmed V and J ends, which lost 3 bases and 1 base, there was a span of 16 bases. The CDR3 runs 16 residues. From germline, CDR1 is SGDLS and CDR2 YYNGEE. CDR3 sequence reads: CASSADSGGVNYGYTF. The CDR3 DNA reads as TGTGCCAGCAGCGCAGATTCGGGGGGAGTTAACTATGGCTACACCTTC.

This clone was seen a single time. The chain has TRBV27 and TRBJ2-5; 7 bases match TRBD2. This CDR3 has 12 residues. Looked up from germline, CDR1 is MNHEY and CDR2 is SMNVEV (reference sequence). The junction had 0 bases not matched to a gene; V was cut back by 5 bases and J by 3 bases. Here the CDR3 DNA reads TGTGCCAGCAGTCTAGCGGAAGAGACCCAGTACTTC. Translation gives CASSLAEETQYF.

J is TRBJ1-1 and V is TRBV5-6, with D unresolved. CDR1 SGHDT and CDR2 YYEEEE come from the germline V gene. This CDR3 is built from 15 residues. Trimming pared 4 bases from V and 1 base from J, leaving 14 bases between. CDR3 sequence (DNA): TGTGCCAGCAGCCCCCGGGGTCGGGGGAACACTGAAGCTTTCTTT. Residues: CASSPRGRGNTEAFF.

The CDR3 protein is CASSLSPGQGYTEAFF. DNA for the CDR3: TGTGCCAGCAGTTTGTCTCCGGGACAGGGATACACTGAAGCTTTCTTT. The V and J genes are TRBV28 and TRBJ1-1; 9 bases align to TRBD1. The length of the CDR3 is 16 residues. Germline V gene data show CDR1 as MDHEN and CDR2 as SYDVKM. Trimming removed 3 bases from V and 3 bases from J; junction bases left unmatched: 8.

This chain links TRBV11-1 with TRBJ2-7; possible D gene TRBD1, 5 bases. The CDR3 covers 18 residues. Trimming stripped 1 base from V and 2 bases from J, with 21 bases between. CDR1 is SGHAT and CDR2 is FQDESV in the germline V gene (reference sequence). The CDR3 DNA follows: TGTGCCAGCAGCTTAGGAACAGGATGGGAAGTGGGGACCTACGAGCAGTACTTC. Translating it yields CASSLGTGWEVGTYEQYF.

The CDR3 sequence: CASSQGGGNEQFF. DNA of the CDR3: TGTGCCAGCAGCCAAGGGGGGGGCAATGAGCAGTTCTTC. The chain recombines TRBV7-3 with TRBJ2-1, with D possibly matching TRBD2 (7 bases). The germline V gene has CDR1 SGHTA and CDR2 FQGTGA. This CDR3 contains 13 residues. Trimming stripped 5 bases from V and 6 bases from J, with 11 bases between.

The genes are TRBV4-1 and TRBJ2-2; TRBD2 matches at 9 bases. V trimming: 1 base; J trimming: 7 bases; junction bases outside the gene matches: 7. Germline CDR1 reads MGHRA; CDR2 reads YSYEKL. The CDR3 extends over 16 amino acids. The CDR3 reads CASSQGYLAGSGELFF. CDR3 nucleotide sequence: TGCGCCAGCAGCCAAGGGTACCTAGCGGGGAGCGGGGAGCTGTTTTTT.

The chain employs TRBV7-8 and TRBJ1-5; D is perhaps TRBD1 (5 bases). The CDR3 consists of 17 residues. The germline gives CDR1 SGHVS, CDR2 FQNEAQ. The V end was cut by 0 bases, the J end by 0 bases, with 12 bases between. CDR3 sequence reads: CASSLARQYDSNQPQHF. Here the CDR3 DNA reads TGTGCCAGCAGCTTAGCCCGACAGTACGATAGCAATCAGCCCCAGCATTTT.

The chain carries TRBV27 and TRBJ2-2; 7 nucleotides align to TRBD1. The germline gives CDR1 MNHEY, CDR2 SMNVEV (reference sequence). Germline trimming cut 10 bases from V and 6 bases from J; bases unmatched to any gene: 8. This CDR3 contains 13 residues. CDR3 amino acids: CATQMGTAGELFF. The CDR3, as DNA: TGTGCCACCCAGATGGGGACAGCCGGGGAGCTGTTTTTT.

V gene TRBV19 combines with J gene TRBJ1-1; D possibly corresponds to TRBD1 (5 bases). The CDR3 runs to 14 residues. CDR1 and CDR2 (germline): LNHDA, SQIVND (reference sequence). V lost 9 bases and J lost 5, with 19 bases in between. CDR3 nucleotide sequence: TGTGCCAGCCTAAGTCGCGGGGGAGGAACTGAAGCTTTCTTT. Amino acid sequence: CASLSRGGGTEAFF.

In DNA form, the CDR3 reads TGTGCCAGCTCACCAGACAGGGGATCTGGAAACACCATATATTTT. Protein sequence: CASSPDRGSGNTIYF. J is TRBJ1-3 and V is TRBV18; 8 bases are shared with TRBD1. Germline CDR1 KGHSH, CDR2 LQKENI. Trimming cost V 2 bases and J 1 base; bases outside gene matches: 1. The CDR3 loop spans 15 amino acids.

This chain connects TRBV9 to TRBJ1-3; 7 bases align to TRBD1. V lost 0 bases and J lost 2; bases outside the gene matches: 5. From germline, CDR1 is SGDLS and CDR2 YYNGEE. This CDR3 region has 16 residues. Written as DNA, the CDR3 is TGTGCCAGCAGCGTAGCAATACAGGGGCCTGGAAACACCATATATTTT. Protein product: CASSVAIQGPGNTIYF. Drawing the rest from reference TRBV9 and TRBJ1-3, the complete variable domain is DSGVTQTPKHLITATGQRVTLRCSPRSGDLSVYWYQQSLDQGLQFLIQYYNGEERAKGNILERFSAQQFPDLHSELNLSSLELGDSALYFCASSVAIQGPGNTIYFGEGSWLTVV.

This clone was seen a handful of times. V usage is TRBV11-2 and J usage is TRBJ2-1, with TRBD1 matching 7 bases. J was trimmed by 4 bases and V by 1 base; bases with no gene match: 4. This CDR3 is built from 15 residues. Germline V gene lookup returns CDR1 SGHAT and CDR2 FQNNGV. CDR3 region: CASSLATGTYNEQFF. The CDR3 nucleotides read TGTGCCAGCAGCTTAGCGACAGGGACGTACAATGAGCAGTTCTTC. The complete variable domain, with remaining parts taken from reference TRBV11-2 and TRBJ2-1, reads EAGVAQSPRYKIIEKRQSVAFWCNPISGHATLYWYQQILGQGPKLLIQFQNNGVVDDSQLPKDRFSAERLKGVDSTLKIQPAKLEDSAVYLCASSLATGTYNEQFFGPGTRLTVL.

The chain recombines TRBV19 with TRBJ2-7; D possibly corresponds to TRBD2 (5 bases). Germline V gives CDR1 LNHDA, CDR2 SQIVND (reference sequence). The CDR3 covers 15 residues. V was pared by 5 bases and J by 3 bases, with 17 bases between. The chain's CDR3 is CASSLQTPGGYEQYF. The CDR3 DNA is TGTGCCAGTAGTCTACAGACCCCAGGAGGCTACGAGCAGTACTTC.

A single count supports this clone. The chain links TRBV28 to TRBJ1-3, with a possible D match to TRBD1 (6 bases). CDR1 MDHEN and CDR2 SYDVKM come from the germline V gene. Trimming pared 6 bases from V and 0 bases from J, leaving 21 bases between. The CDR3 runs to 18 residues. The DNA of the CDR3 is TGTGCCAGCAGACCGCCTCGGGGGGCCTTGCTCTCTGGAAACACCATATATTTT. Translation gives CASRPPRGALLSGNTIYF.

The rearrangement joins TRBV27 to TRBJ1-1, with D unresolved. V shed 3 bases and J shed 1 base, with 6 bases lying between them. The CDR3 sequence is 13 residues long. Per germline, CDR1 MNHEY and CDR2 SMNVEV (reference sequence). In DNA, the CDR3 is TGTGCCAGCAGTTTCTATGGGAACACTGAAGCTTTCTTT. Residues: CASSFYGNTEAFF.

This chain joins TRBV6-6 and TRBJ1-5; D not certain. The germline V and J ends were trimmed by 6 bases and 6 bases, with 15 bases remaining between them. Per the germline V gene, CDR1 is MNHNY and CDR2 is SVGAGI (reference sequence). The CDR3 length is 14 residues. This CDR3 is CASREDTAGQPQHF. CDR3 coding DNA: TGTGCCAGCAGAGAAGACACGGCCGGTCAGCCCCAGCATTTT.

The chain uses TRBV7-7 and TRBJ2-5; 9 bases align to TRBD1. Germline CDR1 reads SSHAT; CDR2 reads FNYEAQ (reference sequence). The CDR3 length is 13 residues. The CDR3 is CATQGQGKETQYF. DNA for the CDR3: TGTGCTACCCAGGGACAGGGTAAAGAGACCCAGTACTTC. The variable domain in full, with the rest retrieved from reference TRBV7-7 and TRBJ2-5, is GAGVSQSPRYKVTKRGQDVTLRCDPISSHATLYWYQQALGQGPEFLTYFNYEAQPDKSGLPSDRFSAERPEGSISTLTIQRTEQRDSAMYRCATQGQGKETQYFGPGTRLLVL.

This sequence joins TRBV28 and TRBJ2-5, with D uncertain. Deletions cut 2 bases from V and 2 bases from J, with 6 bases between. CDR1 is MDHEN, CDR2 SYDVKM, per germline. The CDR3 covers 13 residues. Here the CDR3 DNA reads TGTGCCAGCAGTTTAGGGCGACAAGAGACCCAGTACTTC. Residues: CASSLGRQETQYF.

The chain combines TRBV6-6 with TRBJ1-1, with 8 bases identical to TRBD1. The CDR3 runs to 14 residues. V dropped 6 bases and J dropped 0; count of bases not matched to a gene: 3. Germline V gene data show CDR1 as MNHNY and CDR2 as SVGAGI (reference sequence). CDR3 coding DNA: TGTGCCAGCAGACGGACAGGGATGAACACTGAAGCTTTCTTT. This sequence encodes CASRRTGMNTEAFF.